What follows are 31 T cell receptor beta chains derived from one specimen sequenced in a study of CD8 T cells in ankylosing spondylitis. Regarding the study as a whole: Characteristic of ankylosing spondylitis blood, it appeared, was a TCR beta motif comprising about eight highly homologous variants.

TCRdb ran MiXCR on the 5' RACE reads and lists one entry per CDR3 protein. The sample consists of hundreds of thousands of distinct CDR3 sequences, 12% of them appearing once. No antigen has been assigned to these receptors. The sample consisted of blood, either unsorted or a sorted T cell fraction (not recorded which). These TCRs come from a male donor with ankylosing spondylitis.

The V gene is TRBV20-1, the J gene TRBJ2-2, with TRBD1 matching 10 bases. Germline values: CDR1 DFQATT, CDR2 SNEGSKA (reference sequence). CDR3 length equals 13 residues. V lost 3 bases and J lost 8; bases outside the gene matches: 3. Here the CDR3 DNA reads TGCAGTGCTAGGACAGGGGGCATTGGGGAGCTGTTTTTT. It codes for CSARTGGIGELFF.

At least ten counts were recorded for this clonotype. The V call is TRBV20-1, the J call TRBJ2-3; D call uncertain. CDR3 length: 11 residues. Trimming removed 3 bases at V and 3 bases at J, with 4 bases between. Germline V lookup: CDR1 DFQATT, CDR2 SNEGSKA (reference sequence). CDR3 sequence reads: CSASGTDTQYF. DNA of the CDR3: TGCAGTGCTAGCGGGACAGATACGCAGTATTTT.

This clonotype has just a few counts. The chain joins TRBV7-2 to TRBJ2-7, with D uncertain. Germline CDR1 is SGHTA and CDR2 is FQGNSA. The V end lost 5 bases, the J end lost 3 bases, and 14 bases lay between the germline ends. This CDR3 contains 14 residues. CDR3 amino acids: CASSPPSSRYEQYF. CDR3 nucleotide sequence: TGTGCCAGCAGCCCACCCTCAAGTCGCTACGAGCAGTACTTC.

This clonotype turned up a few times. The rearrangement uses TRBV7-9 and TRBJ2-1; D unclear. This CDR3 is 11 amino acids long. The ends were cut back, 7 bases at V and 10 bases at J, with 11 bases in the middle. Germline CDR1 and CDR2: SEHNR and FQNEAQ (reference sequence). CDR3 sequence (DNA): TGTGCCAGCACCCGGATGGAGGAGCAGTTCTTC. Encoded protein: CASTRMEEQFF.

In its sample, this clonotype was seen many times. V usage is TRBV6-5 and J usage is TRBJ2-6; D gene ambiguous. This CDR3 region has 14 residues. Germline assignment: CDR1 MNHEY and CDR2 SVGAGI. With 4 bases removed from V and 0 bases from J, the gap between germline ends came to 4 bases. The CDR3 here is CASSSDSGANVLTF. The CDR3 coding sequence is TGTGCCAGCAGTTCAGACTCTGGGGCCAACGTCCTGACTTTC.

This clonotype was recorded a few times. This chain uses TRBV24-1 with TRBJ2-3; no reliable D call. Germline-derived CDR1 and CDR2 are KGHDR and SFDVKD. Trimming took off 1 base at V and 4 bases at J, with 8 bases between the two ends. The CDR3 is 14 amino acids. CDR3 region: CATSDFGVADTQYF. As DNA, the CDR3 is TGTGCCACCAGTGATTTCGGAGTGGCAGATACGCAGTATTTT.

This clonotype was counted only a few times. The V call is TRBV20-1, the J call TRBJ1-2, with 9 bases that match TRBD1. From germline, CDR1 is DFQATT and CDR2 SNEGSKA (reference sequence). Trimming at V came to 0 bases and at J to 5 bases, leaving 4 bases not matched to a gene. CDR3 length equals 14 residues. CDR3 coding DNA: TGCAGTGCTAGAGACCAGGGACAGGGTTATGGCTACACCTTC. Amino acid sequence: CSARDQGQGYGYTF.

This clonotype came up many times. The rearrangement joins TRBV20-1 to TRBJ2-4; the D is unclear. The germline V gene encodes CDR1 DFQATT and CDR2 SNEGSKA (reference sequence). Trimming took 0 bases from V and 3 from J, leaving 9 bases between them. CDR3 length: 14 residues. For the CDR3, the DNA is TGCAGTGCTAGAGATGGGCGGCTCAAAAACATTCAGTACTTC. This encodes CSARDGRLKNIQYF.

This clonotype was seen more than once but under ten times. The gene calls are TRBV4-3 and TRBJ2-7; TRBD1 matches at 9 bases. This CDR3 contains 17 residues. After removal of 0 bases from V and 2 bases from J, the junction contained 8 bases not matched to a gene. Germline V gene data show CDR1 as LGHNA and CDR2 as YSLEER. Here the CDR3 reads CASSQDLRTGVPYEQYF. For the CDR3, the DNA is TGCGCCAGCAGCCAAGACTTAAGGACAGGGGTCCCCTACGAGCAGTACTTC.

DNA for the CDR3: TGTGCCAGCAGCTTGCGACTAGCGGGAGCAGATACGCAGTATTTT. This encodes CASSLRLAGADTQYF. The rearrangement links TRBV7-2 to TRBJ2-3; 12 bases are shared with TRBD2. This CDR3 comprises 15 residues. The V gene's germline CDR1 is SGHTA and CDR2 FQGNSA. V dropped 3 bases and J dropped 4; count of bases not matched to a gene: 2. The variable domain in full, with the rest retrieved from reference TRBV7-2 and TRBJ2-3, is GAGVSQSPSNKVTEKGKDVELRCDPISGHTALYWYRQSLGQGLEFLIYFQGNSAPDKSGLPSDRFSAERTGGSVSTLTIQRTQQEDSAVYLCASSLRLAGADTQYFGPGTRLTVL.

The sample holds a few counts of this clonotype. The CDR3 spells CSAREPYPSSYEQYF. The CDR3 DNA reads as TGCAGTGCTAGGGAGCCCTACCCTTCCTCCTACGAGCAGTACTTC. This chain uses TRBV20-1 with TRBJ2-7; D is ambiguous. Germline V CDR1 and CDR2: DFQATT, SNEGSKA (reference sequence). Trimming shortened V by 3 bases and J by 0 bases, and 15 bases separated the two germline ends. There are 15 residues in the CDR3.

The J gene is TRBJ1-5, the V gene TRBV12-3 or TRBV12-4; 7 bases agree with TRBD1. This CDR3 is 14 amino acids long. V trimming: 7 bases; J trimming: 5 bases; junction bases outside the gene matches: 8. The CDR3 spells CASTGPTGDQPQHF. The CDR3, as DNA: TGTGCCAGCACGGGCCCCACAGGGGATCAGCCCCAGCATTTT.

J is TRBJ2-1 and V is TRBV20-1; 12 nucleotides agree with TRBD2. V was clipped by 0 bases and J by 0 bases; unmatched bases: 3. This CDR3 comprises 17 residues. The germline CDR1 and CDR2 sequences are DFQATT and SNEGSKA (reference sequence). The CDR3 sequence is CSARDMTSGSSYNEQFF. The DNA of the CDR3 is TGCAGTGCTAGAGATATGACTAGCGGGAGCTCCTACAATGAGCAGTTCTTC.

This clonotype was counted only a few times. The chain has TRBV25-1 and TRBJ1-6; 9 nucleotides line up with TRBD1. This CDR3 has 16 amino acids. Germline V gene lookup returns CDR1 MGHDK and CDR2 SYGVNS. The trim removed 6 bases at V and 6 bases at J, leaving 9 bases unmatched. CDR3 in amino acids: CASRDTGTGINSPLHF. The CDR3 nucleotides read TGTGCCAGCAGGGACACGGGGACAGGGATTAATTCACCCCTCCACTTT. Together with reference TRBV25-1 and TRBJ1-6, the CDR3 gives the full variable domain: EADIYQTPRYLVIGTGKKITLECSQTMGHDKMYWYQQDPGMELHLIHYSYGVNSTEKGDLSSESTVSRIRTEHFPLTLESARPSHTSQYLCASRDTGTGINSPLHFGNGTRLTVT.

The rearrangement uses TRBV28 and TRBJ2-4; D might be TRBD1 (6 bases). The germline V and J ends were trimmed by 5 bases and 7 bases, with 18 bases remaining between them. The CDR3 has 15 residues. Germline V gives CDR1 MDHEN, CDR2 SYDVKM. The CDR3 loop reads CASSPGGHRVNIQYF. DNA for the CDR3: TGTGCCAGCAGTCCTGGGGGTCACAGGGTGAACATTCAGTACTTC.

This clonotype was seen many times. The rearrangement uses TRBV29-1 and TRBJ2-1; 7 bases align to TRBD2. V gave up 4 bases and J gave up 4 bases; unmatched junction bases: 7. The CDR3 sequence is 14 residues long. CDR1 SQVTM and CDR2 ANQGSEA come from the germline V gene. CDR3 nucleotide sequence: TGCAGCGTTGGTTTTGGGGGGGGTTACAATGAGCAGTTCTTC. Encoded protein: CSVGFGGGYNEQFF.

This clonotype was seen ten or more times. CDR3 amino acids: CSVEISGQETQYF. The DNA of the CDR3 is TGCAGCGTTGAAATCTCGGGGCAAGAGACCCAGTACTTC. The chain recombines TRBV29-1 with TRBJ2-5, with D maybe TRBD2 (5 bases). Germline V gene lookup returns CDR1 SQVTM and CDR2 ANQGSEA. The CDR3 runs 13 residues. V lost 2 bases to trimming and J lost 2 bases, with 9 bases between them.

This clonotype occurred a few times. V and J are TRBV4-3 and TRBJ1-1; tentative D call: TRBD1 (5 bases). Germline CDR1 and CDR2: LGHNA and YSLEER. Trimming removed 1 base from V and 4 bases from J, with 10 bases in between. CDR3 length equals 14 residues. In DNA, the CDR3 is TGCGCCAGCAGCCAAGGAGGGACGAGCACTGAAGCTTTCTTT. It yields the protein CASSQGGTSTEAFF.

The table lists this clonotype with a few counts. The chain combines TRBV9 with TRBJ2-7; 13 bases map to TRBD2. Germline trimming cut 4 bases from V and 6 bases from J; bases unmatched to any gene: 4. Germline lookup yields CDR1 SGDLS and CDR2 YYNGEE. The CDR3 length is 14 residues. Here the CDR3 reads CASSLRLAGGEQYF. In DNA, the CDR3 is TGTGCCAGCAGCTTAAGACTAGCGGGAGGCGAGCAGTACTTC.

J is TRBJ2-1 and V is TRBV7-2, with 9 positions matching TRBD2. CDR1 is SGHTA and CDR2 is FQGNSA in the germline V gene. The CDR3 has 16 amino acids. The V gene end was trimmed by 7 bases and the J gene end by 6 bases; junction bases not matched to a gene: 13. The CDR3 sequence: CASTPASGRSGNEQFF. The CDR3 DNA reads as TGTGCCAGCACCCCCGCGAGCGGGAGGAGCGGCAATGAGCAGTTCTTC.

This rearrangement joins TRBV18 to TRBJ2-7, with 10 bases that match TRBD2. CDR1 is KGHSH and CDR2 is LQKENI in the germline V gene. This CDR3 contains 18 residues. Trimming took 1 base from V and 0 from J; bases not matched to a gene: 9. CDR3 amino acids: CASSPRRGTSVGSYEQYF. The DNA of the CDR3 is TGTGCCAGCTCACCACGACGAGGGACTAGCGTCGGCTCCTACGAGCAGTACTTC.

The rearrangement joins TRBV29-1 to TRBJ2-1; D may be TRBD1 (5 bases). This CDR3 region has 17 residues. Deletions cut 6 bases from V and 2 bases from J, with 23 bases between. In germline, CDR1 is SQVTM, CDR2 ANQGSEA. CDR3 in DNA: TGCAGCGTCCCGTCCCAGGGTTCAAGGTTCCCCTACAATGAGCAGTTCTTC. It translates to CSVPSQGSRFPYNEQFF.

This clonotype was seen only a few times. The chain links TRBV19 to TRBJ1-1; D gene unclear. This CDR3 comprises 13 residues. Trimming took off 4 bases at V and 6 bases at J, with 12 bases between the two ends. Germline V gene data show CDR1 as LNHDA and CDR2 as SQIVND (reference sequence). The CDR3 spells CASSKPPRAEAFF. In DNA, the CDR3 is TGTGCCAGTAGTAAACCACCGAGAGCTGAAGCTTTCTTT. The full variable domain, its missing parts supplied by reference TRBV19 and TRBJ1-1, is DGGITQSPKYLFRKEGQNVTLSCEQNLNHDAMYWYRQDPGQGLRLIYYSQIVNDFQKGDIAEGYSVSREKKESFPLTVTSAQKNPTAFYLCASSKPPRAEAFFGQGTRLTVV.

This clonotype was detected a few times. V usage is TRBV2 and J usage is TRBJ1-6, with D perhaps matching TRBD1 (6 bases). Germline CDR1 is SNHLY and CDR2 is FYNNEI. The CDR3 spans 14 residues. Trimming cost V 5 bases and J 9 bases, with 14 bases left between them. Here the CDR3 reads CASSQWGQASPLHF. The DNA for the CDR3 is TGTGCCAGCAGTCAGTGGGGGCAGGCTTCACCCCTCCACTTT.

J is TRBJ1-1 and V is TRBV7-3; D gene unclear. V lost 5 bases and J 1 base, leaving 8 bases between the germline ends. This CDR3 is 13 amino acids long. Germline V gives CDR1 SGHTA, CDR2 FQGTGA. CDR3 nucleotides: TGTGCCAGCAGCCAACAGCCGAACACTGAAGCTTTCTTT. Translating gives CASSQQPNTEAFF.

The chain links TRBV29-1 to TRBJ2-1; 11 nucleotides align to TRBD2. With 5 bases clipped from V and 2 bases from J, the junction kept 11 bases outside the gene matches. CDR3 length: 17 residues. From germline, CDR1 is SQVTM and CDR2 ANQGSEA. The CDR3 region has the DNA TGCAGCGTTAGAGGCCTAGCGGGAGGTAGGACCTACAATGAGCAGTTCTTC. As protein: CSVRGLAGGRTYNEQFF.

This clonotype has at least ten counts. The genes are TRBV11-2 and TRBJ2-3, with TRBD2 matching over 15 bases. Germline V lookup: CDR1 SGHAT, CDR2 FQNNGV. The V gene end was trimmed by 5 bases and the J gene end by 0 bases; junction bases not matched to a gene: 12. This CDR3 spans 20 amino acids. The CDR3 protein is CASSLRTSGGAASSTDTQYF. As DNA, the CDR3 is TGTGCCAGCAGCCTCAGGACTAGCGGGGGGGCGGCAAGTAGCACAGATACGCAGTATTTT.

The rearrangement joins TRBV6-5 to TRBJ1-2; a possible D gene is TRBD1 (5 bases). Germline CDR1 and CDR2: MNHEY and SVGAGI. The V and J ends lost 0 bases and 8 bases respectively, with 16 bases between them. This CDR3 is 15 amino acids long. This CDR3 reads CASSYSWDALFGYTF. For the CDR3, the DNA is TGTGCCAGCAGTTACTCGTGGGACGCGTTATTCGGCTACACCTTC.

This clonotype was recorded many times. CDR3 nucleotides: TGCAGCGCCCGGACAGGAAACGACCAGCCCCAGCATTTT. The encoded protein is CSARTGNDQPQHF. The chain carries TRBV29-1 and TRBJ1-5; 7 nucleotides match TRBD1. In germline, CDR1 is SQVTM, CDR2 ANQGSEA. V was pared by 7 bases and J by 7 bases, with 10 bases of the junction left unmatched. The CDR3 length is 13 residues. The entire variable domain, with the rest obtained from reference TRBV29-1 and TRBJ1-5, is as follows: SAVISQKPSRDICQRGTSLTIQCQVDSQVTMMFWYRQQPGQSLTLIATANQGSEATYESGFVIDKFPISRPNLTFSTLTVSNMSPEDSSIYLCSARTGNDQPQHFGDGTRLSIL.

In its sample, this clonotype was seen a few times. The chain couples TRBV6-1 to TRBJ2-6; maybe TRBD1 (5 bases). Germline V gene data show CDR1 as MNHNS and CDR2 as SASEGT. The germline V and J ends were trimmed by 8 bases and 0 bases, with 11 bases remaining between them. CDR3 length: 15 amino acids. This CDR3 reads CASADRFSGANVLTF. For the CDR3, the DNA is TGTGCCAGCGCCGACAGATTCTCTGGGGCCAACGTCCTGACTTTC.

This clonotype was recorded a few times. The gene calls are TRBV20-1 and TRBJ2-7, with TRBD2 matching 9 bases. The junction had 14 bases not matched to a gene; V was cut back by 6 bases and J by 5 bases. The CDR3 runs 15 residues. Germline CDR1 reads DFQATT; CDR2 reads SNEGSKA (reference sequence). As DNA, the CDR3 is TGCAGTGCCGTGCTAGCTATTAGCGGGAGCAACGAGCAGTACTTC. This encodes CSAVLAISGSNEQYF.